This T cell receptor beta chain originates from a study of T cells in Graves' hyperthyroidism and ophthalmopathy. Study conclusions and caveats: Most thyroid clonotypes expanded above 0.001 were also detected in blood.

PBMCs stemmed from 10 ml fresh peripheral blood. The investigators amplified TCR beta CDR3 regions from RNA transcripts. Using the HTBI primer set, a first-round RT-PCR was run on the TCR CDR3. TCRdb passed the multiplex PCR reads through MiXCR, listing each CDR3 protein once. The sample holds 700,000 or so distinct CDR3 sequences, about 14% seen once. The table lists this clonotype with many counts. The antigen remains unidentified. The CDR3 extends over 16 amino acids. The V gene lost 5 bases and the J gene lost 3 bases, with 20 bases spanning the gap. The germline V gene has CDR1 PRHDT and CDR2 FYEKMQ (reference sequence).

This sequence was found in a woman aged 45-65 years with Graves' ophthalmopathy. V usage is TRBV13 and J usage is TRBJ2-7, with TRBD1 as a possible D gene (6 bases). Sequencing was performed on blood. DNA for the CDR3: TGTGCCAGCAGCCGATCCTCAGGGGTATCGCACTACGAGCAGTACTTC. It yields the protein CASSRSSGVSHYEQYF. Drawing the rest from reference TRBV13 and TRBJ2-7, the complete variable domain is AAGVIQSPRHLIKEKRETATLKCYPIPRHDTVYWYQQGPGQDPQFLISFYEKMQSDKGSIPDRFSAQQFSDYHSELNMSSLELGDSALYFCASSRSSGVSHYEQYFGPGTRLTVT.